This T cell receptor beta chain originates from a study of blood T cell repertoires in COVID-19. As for the study in general: The United States, Italy and Spain were the sources of the acute and convalescent COVID-19 samples. Sources were T cells, B-cell-depleted T cells, or PBMCs; the material itself was cDNA or gDNA.

The CDR3 covers 13 residues. CDR1 and CDR2 (germline): KGHSH, LQKENI. V was clipped by 6 bases and J by 5 bases, with 13 bases between them. Authors' analysis steps: Amplification from reference gene primers served as the basis for estimated nucleated cell counts. TCRdb's table, derived via immunoSEQ multiplex PCR, lists solely in-frame clones and lacks some. V, J and clone size reflect that table, while D and trimming were determined from the DNA. The profile shows about 76,000 clones, 70% to 75% of them singletons. What was sequenced was peripheral blood. The chain joins TRBV18 to TRBJ1-1; D possibly corresponds to TRBD1 (5 bases). This receptor was identified in a man in his 70s with acute or convalescent COVID-19. CDR3 nucleotide sequence: TGTGCCAGCTCCCCGGGGGAGGGGACTGAAGCTTTCTTT. It yields the protein CASSPGEGTEAFF. Full variable domain (remainder filled in from reference TRBV18 and TRBJ1-1): NAGVMQNPRHLVRRRGQEARLRCSPMKGHSHVYWYRQLPEEGLKFMVYLQKENIIDESGMPKERFSAEFPKEGPSILRIQQVVRGDSAAYFCASSPGEGTEAFFGQGTRLTVV.